A selection of T cell receptor beta chains follows, all from one sample in a study of blood T cell repertoires in COVID-19. Using immunoSEQ multiplex PCR, the repertoire was profiled, and TCRdb retains in-frame clones only, with some absent. The sample holds around 130,000 clones, 84% seen once. The sequenced sample consisted of peripheral blood. The source of these receptors is a woman aged 60 to 75 with acute or convalescent COVID-19. CDR3s include the opening cysteine and the closing phenylalanine or tryptophan. Fields, in order: J gene, V gene, CDR3 protein.

j_call: TRBJ2-5; v_call: TRBV5-5; cdr3_aa: CASSLRGGLETQYF
j_call: TRBJ1-5; v_call: TRBV3-1/TRBV3-2; cdr3_aa: CASSQGRGSEPQHF
j_call: TRBJ2-3; v_call: TRBV27; cdr3_aa: CASSPRTSGYPISTDTQYF
j_call: TRBJ1-2; v_call: TRBV7-2; cdr3_aa: CASSLGGFSSYTF
j_call: TRBJ2-7; v_call: TRBV6-1; cdr3_aa: CASSEVQAAYF
j_call: TRBJ1-1; v_call: TRBV27; cdr3_aa: CASSRFTGGTRMNTEAFF
j_call: TRBJ1-5; v_call: TRBV19; cdr3_aa: CASSIRDRGQPQHF
j_call: TRBJ2-7; v_call: TRBV3-1/TRBV3-2; cdr3_aa: CASSRTESYEQYF
j_call: TRBJ1-1; v_call: TRBV29-1; cdr3_aa: CSVEERGTEAFF
j_call: TRBJ1-2; v_call: TRBV20-1; cdr3_aa: CSPRGQDGYTF
j_call: TRBJ2-5; v_call: TRBV7-9; cdr3_aa: CASTPKERGPETQYF
j_call: TRBJ1-6; v_call: TRBV9; cdr3_aa: CASSVRTDSAADPANSPLHF
j_call: TRBJ2-1; v_call: TRBV11-2; cdr3_aa: CASSLTDASSYNEQFF
j_call: TRBJ2-7; v_call: TRBV2; cdr3_aa: CASSEAARGEQYF
j_call: TRBJ1-1; v_call: TRBV5-8; cdr3_aa: CASSLGQGVPEAFF
j_call: TRBJ1-1; v_call: TRBV7-9; cdr3_aa: CASSLEPGTEAFF
j_call: TRBJ2-3; v_call: TRBV7-3; cdr3_aa: CASSIDRGKDTQYF
j_call: TRBJ1-6; v_call: TRBV25-1; cdr3_aa: CAATGTYNSPLHF
j_call: TRBJ1-6; v_call: TRBV3-1/TRBV3-2; cdr3_aa: CASSQDLSGEVSPLHF
j_call: TRBJ2-5; v_call: TRBV19; cdr3_aa: CASSMGQGIETQYF
j_call: TRBJ2-2; v_call: TRBV9; cdr3_aa: CASSVVGVTGELFF
j_call: TRBJ1-5; v_call: TRBV30; cdr3_aa: CAWRQDSPNQPQHF
j_call: TRBJ1-5; v_call: TRBV11-2; cdr3_aa: CASSLTGLNQPQHF
j_call: TRBJ2-3; v_call: TRBV6-5; cdr3_aa: CASSYSRDRVNTQYF
j_call: TRBJ1-6; v_call: TRBV14; cdr3_aa: CASRLGTGKNSPLHF
j_call: TRBJ1-2; v_call: TRBV6-6; cdr3_aa: CASSPELHGYTF
j_call: TRBJ1-4; v_call: TRBV28; cdr3_aa: CASSSGGPEKLFF
j_call: TRBJ2-7; v_call: TRBV5-4; cdr3_aa: CASSLDRGVYEQYF
j_call: TRBJ1-4; v_call: TRBV9; cdr3_aa: CASSVEGGEYDTTNEKLFF
j_call: TRBJ1-4; v_call: TRBV30; cdr3_aa: CAGTPTGNGEKLFF
j_call: TRBJ2-2; v_call: TRBV2; cdr3_aa: CASSDYRVNTGELFF
j_call: TRBJ1-2; v_call: TRBV29-1; cdr3_aa: CSVALGTDYGYTF
j_call: TRBJ2-2; v_call: TRBV10-1; cdr3_aa: CASSGLVGAGELFF